The rows below give T cell receptor beta chains drawn from one sample of a study of blood T cell repertoires in COVID-19. Using immunoSEQ multiplex PCR, the repertoire was profiled, and TCRdb retains in-frame clones only, with some absent. The sample lists approximately 140,000 clones, 75% to 90% occurring once. Sequencing used PBMCs or T cells enriched from blood (not recorded which). These receptor sequences come from a man aged 50-60 years in a cohort exposed to, infected with or recovered from COVID-19 (not recorded which). Both conserved end residues are part of each CDR3. The D gene is left open where the match is weak. Size is omitted from some rows. Given values are once, few, many or a class for expanded clones.

size	V	J	D	DNA	CDR3
few	TRBV14	TRBJ2-1	TRBD2	TGTGCCAGCAGCCAAGCCCTAGCGGGAGGTAGGCAGTTCTTC	CASSQALAGGRQFF
-	TRBV18	TRBJ2-6	TRBD1	TGTGCCAGCTCATCTCAGGGGGCTGGGGCCAACGTCCTGACTTTC	CASSSQGAGANVLTF
-	TRBV4-1	TRBJ1-5	-	TGCGCCAGCAGCCAAGCGCGCCAGGGTTATCAGCCCCAGCATTTT	CASSQARQGYQPQHF
-	TRBV7-2	TRBJ2-3	TRBD2	TGTGCCAGCAGCTTAGGGCCTAGCGGGAGTCAAACAGATACGCAGTATTTT	CASSLGPSGSQTDTQYF
-	TRBV18	TRBJ1-2	-	TGTGCCAGCTCACCAGGCGGAGGATCGGGCTACACCTTC	CASSPGGGSGYTF
-	TRBV30	TRBJ1-1	-	TGTGCCTGGAGTGTACCCGAGACACTCGGGGAGGGTGCTTTCTTT	CAWSVPETLGEGAFF
-	TRBV3-1/TRBV3-2	TRBJ1-2	TRBD1	TGTGCCAGCAGCTTTCACCGGGACAGGGCCTATGGCTACACCTTC	CASSFHRDRAYGYTF
-	TRBV29-1	TRBJ2-1	TRBD2	TGCAGCGTTGAACTAGCGGGAGACAATGAGCAGTTCTTC	CSVELAGDNEQFF
-	TRBV19	TRBJ2-1	TRBD2	TGTGCCAGTAGTTTTAGCGGGGGGACCTACAATGAGCAGTTCTTC	CASSFSGGTYNEQFF
-	TRBV10-2	TRBJ1-2	-	TGCGCCAGCAGTGAGTCGGGGGGATTCCTTCGTGGCTACACCTTC	CASSESGGFLRGYTF
-	TRBV19	TRBJ2-1	TRBD2	TGTGCCAGTAGTATAGGACTAGCGGGAGGCGATGAGCAGTTCTTC	CASSIGLAGGDEQFF
-	TRBV5-6	TRBJ2-5	TRBD1	TGTGCCAGCAGCTTAACAGGGGGAGCAGAGACCCAGTACTTC	CASSLTGGAETQYF
-	TRBV6-2/TRBV6-3	TRBJ1-1	-	TGTGCCAGCAGTTACCCCGTTTCTCGGGGGTTGAACACTGAAGCTTTCTTT	CASSYPVSRGLNTEAFF
-	TRBV27	TRBJ2-1	-	TGTGCCAGCAGAGGAGGGTTCTTTAACAATGAGCAGTTCTTC	CASRGGFFNNEQFF
-	TRBV9	TRBJ1-2	-	TGTGCCAGCAGCGTAGATCTTCAGTATGGCTACACCTTC	CASSVDLQYGYTF